A single sample gave rise to the 9 T cell receptor beta chains below, sequenced in a study of T-cell memory formation after mild COVID-19. TCRdb used MiXCR to reprocess the 5' RACE reads, holding one entry per CDR3 protein. The sample yields about 250,000 distinct CDR3 sequences, around 17% seen once. Input material: PBMCs or a T cell subset sorted from them (not recorded which). These receptors came from a man younger than 30 who had mild COVID-19 (a few samples of this study predate the infection). Cell type and time point are not known.

The chain carries TRBV20-1 and TRBJ1-1; tentative D call: TRBD1 (5 bases). The V end was cut by 5 bases, the J end by 0 bases, with 10 bases between. The CDR3 is 13 residues long. Looked up from germline, CDR1 is DFQATT and CDR2 is SNEGSKA (reference sequence). CDR3 loop: CSARTGLNTEAFF. The CDR3 DNA reads as TGCAGTGCTCGAACAGGACTGAACACTGAAGCTTTCTTT.

J is TRBJ1-2 and V is TRBV7-2, with D possibly TRBD1 on 6 matching bases. The germline V gene encodes CDR1 SGHTA and CDR2 FQGNSA. Between the trimmed V and J ends, which lost 5 bases and 4 bases, there was a span of 17 bases. The CDR3 runs 15 residues. The CDR3 here is CASSVIPGAGYGYTF. The CDR3 nucleotides are TGTGCCAGCAGCGTAATTCCAGGGGCTGGCTATGGCTACACCTTC.

There are a few counts of this clonotype. The chain carries TRBV2 and TRBJ2-1; the match to TRBD2 covers 8 bases. Germline lookup yields CDR1 SNHLY and CDR2 FYNNEI. There are 15 residues in the CDR3. The J segment lost 9 bases and the V segment lost 1 base, leaving 8 bases of the junction unmatched. The CDR3 loop reads CASSEVAGGGGEQFF. The CDR3 DNA sequence: TGTGCCAGCAGTGAAGTCGCGGGGGGCGGAGGTGAGCAGTTCTTC.

The chain carries TRBV9 and TRBJ1-2; D is unclear. The CDR3 consists of 11 residues. The V gene's germline CDR1 is SGDLS and CDR2 YYNGEE. The V end was cut by 7 bases, the J end by 7 bases, with 11 bases between. The DNA of the CDR3 is TGTGCCAGCGAGCGTAGTGGTGGCTACACCTTC. Translating it yields CASERSGGYTF.

There are a few counts of this clonotype. V is TRBV7-2 and J is TRBJ2-7; D may correspond to TRBD1 or TRBD2 (5 bases each). Germline V gene data show CDR1 as SGHTA and CDR2 as FQGNSA. The CDR3 runs to 14 residues. Trimming removed 4 bases from V and 7 bases from J, with 17 bases in between. CDR3 bases: TGTGCCAGCAGCTCCGGGACCCCACCCCGGGAGCAGTACTTC. It is translated as CASSSGTPPREQYF.

The DNA of the CDR3 is TGTGCCAGTAATGCGGGGGGAAGCTCCTACGAGCAGTACTTC. Translated, it gives CASNAGGSSYEQYF. The chain carries TRBV19 and TRBJ2-7, with 8 bases lining up with TRBD2. From germline, CDR1 is LNHDA and CDR2 SQIVND (reference sequence). This CDR3 is built from 14 residues. V gave up 7 bases and J gave up 0 bases; unmatched junction bases: 5.

J is TRBJ1-2 and V is TRBV18; unclear D gene. Germline lookup yields CDR1 KGHSH and CDR2 LQKENI. Trimming left V 3 bases short and J 4 bases short, with 9 bases between. The CDR3 is made up of 13 amino acids. In DNA form, the CDR3 reads TGTGCCAGCTCACCCCGGGTGGCCTATGGCTACACCTTC. This gives the protein CASSPRVAYGYTF.

This clonotype has a handful of counts. This rearrangement joins TRBV5-1 to TRBJ1-1; D unclear. The V end lost 0 bases, the J end lost 3 bases, and 9 bases lay between the germline ends. This CDR3 has 14 amino acids. CDR1 SGHRS and CDR2 YFSETQ come from the germline V gene. In DNA form, the CDR3 reads TGCGCCAGCAGCTTGGGGGCTGGGGACACTGAAGCTTTCTTT. It translates to CASSLGAGDTEAFF. The full variable domain, completed using reference TRBV5-1 and TRBJ1-1, is KAGVTQTPRYLIKTRGQQVTLSCSPISGHRSVSWYQQTPGQGLQFLFEYFSETQRNKGNFPGRFSGRQFSNSRSEMNVSTLELGDSALYLCASSLGAGDTEAFFGQGTRLTVV.

This clonotype was seen more than once but under ten times. The V call is TRBV6-6, the J call TRBJ2-7, with 11 bases lining up with TRBD1. CDR3 length: 16 residues. From germline, CDR1 is MNHNY and CDR2 SVGAGI (reference sequence). V trimming: 0 bases; J trimming: 4 bases; junction bases outside the gene matches: 5. The CDR3 DNA reads as TGTGCCAGCAGTTACTCATCGGACAGGGGGCCTTACGAGCAGTACGTC. Protein: CASSYSSDRGPYEQYV.